This TCR beta chain was documented in a study of blood T cell repertoires in COVID-19 (TCRdb year 2020). About the investigation overall: Samples covering the acute and convalescent phases of COVID-19 were provided by collaborators in the United States, Italy and Spain. HLA class I and class II types, where available, came from metadata supplied by the sample provider rather than from assay-based typing. Nearly every sample came with metadata listing a de-identified subject ID, COVID-19 status, age in years and sex. The prospective study material was composed of cDNA or gDNA derived from T cells, B-cell-depleted T cells, or PBMCs. Deeply sampled blood TCRbeta repertoires from subjects exposed to, actively infected with, or recovered from COVID-19 were included in the dataset. The repertoires were released in a freely available public database intended as a resource for research on the immune response to SARS-CoV-2. Samples were obtained from the ongoing ImmuneRACE study (first 160 participants) and from some 1,200 subjects provided by 6 global collaborators. What the work shows at the level of the full study, not this receptor alone: The amount of clinical and demographic metadata varied by source and participant and was provided uncurated.

TCRbeta CDR3 regions were amplified from genomic DNA by means of the immunoSEQ Assay, a bias-controlled multiplex PCR. The authors processed their data as follows. Nucleated cell counts per sample were estimated from amplification of reference gene primers within the assay. To quantify the absolute abundance of each unique TCRbeta CDR3 rearrangement, sequence reads were collapsed and filtered. Productive Simpson clonality was computed per sample as the square root of Simpson's diversity index over productive rearrangements. TCRdb took over this immuneACCESS table, retaining in-frame rearrangements with V and J assigned. Such tables are incomplete; in checked studies, under half of the missing clones stem from an unresolved V gene, and the remainder is unexplained. V and J calls and clone size are copied from that table; D and trimming were computed from the DNA. The sample data list about 250,000 clones, and about 86% of these were observed just once. Over 1.2% of the sample is held by the ten biggest clonotypes.

The count of this clone is one. Its antigen has not been determined. No base-level quality is on record; no much larger clone is a single base apart. Collaborating institutions collected whole blood in K2EDTA tubes following their own protocols. For TCRbeta analysis, collaborators shipped samples as frozen whole blood, isolated PBMCs, or DNA extracted from either of those sample types. Germline trimming amounts to 4 bases on V and 3 bases on J, with 13 as the count of junction bases outside the gene matches. Via the germline V gene (reference sequence), CDR1 is MNHEY and CDR2 SMNVEV. There are 17 amino acids in the CDR3, from cysteine to phenylalanine inclusive. Of all the DNA, just the CDR3 is kept, 51 bases in frame from base 1.

The TCR comes from an older man with acute or convalescent COVID-19. The sequenced sample was peripheral blood. The rearranged segments are TRBV27 and TRBJ2-7, and TRBD1 aligns with 9 junction nucleotides. For the CDR3, the sequence is CASSSPSRQGDLYEQYF. The DNA sequence is TGTGCCAGCAGTTCCCCCTCGAGACAGGGGGATCTCTACGAGCAGTACTTC.